This T cell receptor (beta chain) was documented in a study of T-cell memory formation after mild COVID-19. TCRdb ran MiXCR on the 5' RACE reads and lists one entry per CDR3 protein. This table has approximately 250,000 distinct CDR3 sequences, roughly 14% appearing once. This clonotype has only a few counts. Trimming took 2 bases from V and 7 from J, leaving 12 bases between them. This CDR3 is built from 13 residues. Germline V gives CDR1 GTSNPN, CDR2 SVGIG (reference sequence). The sequence derives from an adult woman who had mild COVID-19 (a few samples of this study predate the infection). Cell type and time point are not known. V usage is TRBV30 and J usage is TRBJ2-1, with D hard to call. Sequencing input: PBMCs or a T cell subset sorted from them (not recorded which). CDR3 in amino acids: CAWSQGLTNEQFF. The CDR3 DNA reads TGTGCCTGGAGTCAAGGGTTAACGAATGAGCAGTTCTTC.